This entry lists 21 T cell receptor beta chains sequenced from one sample in a study of T cells in Graves' hyperthyroidism and ophthalmopathy. RNA transcripts were the template for amplifying TCR beta CDR3 regions. First-round RT-PCR targeting the TCR CDR3 was performed with the HTBI primer set. Each CDR3 protein gets one entry after TCRdb re-called the multiplex PCR reads with MiXCR. The sample contains 360,000 or so distinct CDR3 sequences, roughly 18% of which appear only once. Sequencing was carried out using blood. These receptors were collected from a woman between 40 and 55 years old with Graves' ophthalmopathy.

The V gene is TRBV6-1, the J gene TRBJ2-7, with D possibly matching TRBD2 (7 bases). V shed 2 bases and J shed 7 bases, with 18 bases lying between them. Germline V gives CDR1 MNHNS, CDR2 SASEGT. This CDR3 contains 15 residues. The CDR3 loop reads CASSELPGGAGEQYF. The DNA of the CDR3 is TGTGCCAGCAGTGAACTACCGGGGGGCGCCGGGGAGCAGTACTTC.

This clonotype has at least ten counts. The rearrangement uses TRBV7-8 and TRBJ2-7; no definite D call. This CDR3 has 14 amino acids. V was pared by 1 base and J by 3 bases, with 10 bases between. Germline lookup yields CDR1 SGHVS and CDR2 FQNEAQ. Written as DNA, the CDR3 is TGTGCCAGCAGCTTAGTTCCAGGAGTCTACGAGCAGTACTTC. This sequence encodes CASSLVPGVYEQYF.

This clonotype was detected many times. V is TRBV28 and J is TRBJ2-5; the D gene is possibly TRBD1 (6 bases). Germline CDR1 and CDR2: MDHEN and SYDVKM. The CDR3 has 14 residues. Trimming pared 7 bases from V and 0 bases from J, leaving 12 bases between. As DNA, the CDR3 is TGTGCCAGCATGGGGGCCCCGAACCAAGAGACCCAGTACTTC. It encodes CASMGAPNQETQYF. The complete variable domain, with remaining parts taken from reference TRBV28 and TRBJ2-5, reads DVKVTQSSRYLVKRTGEKVFLECVQDMDHENMFWYRQDPGLGLRLIYFSYDVKMKEKGDIPEGYSVSREKKERFSLILESASTNQTSMYLCASMGAPNQETQYFGPGTRLLVL.

Many counts were recorded for this clonotype. The DNA is left out, because the CDR3 cannot be placed on it with certainty; the CDR3 is given as TCRdb lists it. CDR3 in amino acids: CASSSSTAPETQYF. The chain combines TRBV6-5 with TRBJ2-5. Both ends counted, the CDR3 spans 14 residues. Per the germline V gene, CDR1 is MNHEY and CDR2 is SVGAGI.

This clonotype appeared many times. The V call is TRBV30, the J call TRBJ1-5, with D possibly being TRBD1 (5 bases). Looked up from germline, CDR1 is GTSNPN and CDR2 is SVGIG (reference sequence). With 1 base removed from V and 6 bases from J, the gap between germline ends came to 10 bases. CDR3 length: 13 residues. The CDR3 spells CAWSGLGGQPQHF. The CDR3 DNA reads TGTGCCTGGAGTGGGTTGGGGGGTCAGCCCCAGCATTTT.

V is TRBV12-5 and J is TRBJ2-7; the D gene is possibly TRBD2 (5 bases). Trimming left V 6 bases short and J 5 bases short, with 11 bases between. The CDR3 consists of 12 residues. From germline, CDR1 is LGHNT and CDR2 FRNRAP. CDR3 DNA: TGTGCTAGTGGCCCCGACTACAACGAGCAGTACTTC. Its protein product is CASGPDYNEQYF.

This clonotype was found many times. This chain connects TRBV10-3 to TRBJ2-7, with 13 bases aligning to TRBD2. This CDR3 is built from 14 residues. With V trimmed by 4 bases and J by 3 bases, 0 bases remained unmatched. CDR1 ENHRY and CDR2 SYGVKD come from the germline V gene. CDR3 DNA: TGTGCCATCAGTGGGACTAGCGGGAGCTACGAGCAGTACTTC. Translated: CAISGTSGSYEQYF.

There are a few counts of this clonotype. Relative to the germline gene, one junction end is altered; a read error may explain this. The V and J genes are TRBV28 and TRBJ1-2; TRBD1 matches 8 bases. The CDR3 sequence is 16 residues long. CDR1 is MDHEN, CDR2 SYDVKM, per germline. CDR3 in amino acids: CASSLTGVTERDGYIF. The CDR3 DNA reads as TGTGCCAGCAGTTTGACAGGGGTGACGGAGAGGGATGGCTACATCTTC.

As for this clonotype: The junction does not match germline at one end; this may be a read error. DNA for the CDR3: TGTGCCAGTAGTGATCTCGGCCCAGCGAAATTC. Residues: CASSDLGPAKF. The chain carries TRBV19 and TRBJ1-2, with no clear D. The CDR3 covers 11 residues. Germline V gives CDR1 LNHDA, CDR2 SQIVND (reference sequence).

This clonotype has ten or more counts. This chain joins TRBV6-5 and TRBJ1-3; the D gene is possibly TRBD1 (6 bases). The CDR3 has 15 residues. CDR1 and CDR2 from the germline V gene are MNHEY and SVGAGI. V was pared by 5 bases and J by 2 bases, with 13 bases between. The CDR3 is CASSIGTQAGNTIYF. CDR3 DNA sequence: TGTGCCAGCAGTATTGGGACACAGGCTGGAAACACCATATATTTT.

V gene TRBV4-3 combines with J gene TRBJ1-1, with TRBD1 as a possible D gene (6 bases). The V gene's germline CDR1 is LGHNA and CDR2 YSLEER. The CDR3 is 17 residues long. Trimming stripped 1 base from V and 6 bases from J, with 21 bases between. Here the CDR3 DNA reads TGCGCCAGCAGCCAAGCGGGCTTGGGGGGGGCGCGTCCTGAAGCTTTCTTT. It translates to CASSQAGLGGARPEAFF.

Comments on this clonotype: This may be a read error: a much more frequent sequence differs by one nucleotide. The chain joins TRBV28 to TRBJ2-5, with a possible D match to TRBD2 (6 bases). From germline, CDR1 is MDHEN and CDR2 SYDVKM. The CDR3 contains 14 residues. Deletions cut 7 bases from V and 1 base from J, with 13 bases between. This CDR3 reads CASIPGTAQETQYF. The CDR3 DNA reads TGTGCCAGCATCCCTGGGACTGCCCAAGAGACCCAGTACTTC.

This clonotype was seen repeatedly, ten times or more. In DNA form, the CDR3 reads TGTGCCAGCAGTTACCTACCCTTTATGAACACTGAAGCTTTCTTT. This sequence encodes CASSYLPFMNTEAFF. The chain has TRBV6-2 or TRBV6-3 and TRBJ1-1; D not certain. CDR3 length: 15 amino acids. Germline CDR1 reads MNHEY; CDR2 reads SVGEGT. Between the trimmed V and J ends, which lost 2 bases and 0 bases, there was a span of 10 bases.

Many counts were recorded for this clonotype. The V and J genes are TRBV29-1 and TRBJ1-2; D possibly corresponds to TRBD1 (6 bases). From germline, CDR1 is SQVTM and CDR2 ANQGSEA. The V gene lost 2 bases and the J gene lost 4 bases, with 11 bases spanning the gap. There are 13 residues in the CDR3. The CDR3 DNA is TGCAGCGTTGAACGGGACACAGGCTATGGCTACACCTTC. Its protein product is CSVERDTGYGYTF.

This clonotype occurred many times. V usage is TRBV15 and J usage is TRBJ2-7; 8 nucleotides agree with TRBD2. CDR1 is LNHNV, CDR2 YYDKDF, per germline (reference sequence). After removal of 4 bases from V and 3 bases from J, the junction contained 5 bases not matched to a gene. The CDR3 length is 14 residues. DNA of the CDR3: TGTGCCACCAGCACACTTGCGGGAGGCTACGAGCAGTACTTC. Translation gives CATSTLAGGYEQYF. Full variable domain (rest looked up from reference TRBV15 and TRBJ2-7): DAMVIQNPRYQVTQFGKPVTLSCSQTLNHNVMYWYQQKSSQAPKLLFHYYDKDFNNEADTPDNFQSRRPNTSFCFLDIRSPGLGDTAMYLCATSTLAGGYEQYFGPGTRLTVT.

This clonotype has a count of ten or more. The gene calls are TRBV10-1 and TRBJ1-1; D call uncertain. The CDR3 sequence is 14 residues long. Germline lookup yields CDR1 WNHNN and CDR2 SYGVQD (reference sequence). The V gene lost 1 base and the J gene lost 1 base, with 7 bases spanning the gap. The CDR3 here is CASSEFGPNTEAFF. The CDR3 coding sequence is TGCGCCAGCAGTGAGTTCGGCCCGAACACTGAAGCTTTCTTT.

This clonotype was counted ten times or more. The rearrangement links TRBV19 to TRBJ2-2, with a tentative D call TRBD2 (6 bases). CDR1 is LNHDA and CDR2 is SQIVND in the germline V gene (reference sequence). This CDR3 has 14 amino acids. Trimming shortened V by 7 bases and J by 8 bases, and 17 bases separated the two germline ends. CDR3: CASTPRGTSGELFF. For the CDR3, the DNA is TGTGCCAGTACCCCTCGAGGGACTTCTGGGGAGCTGTTTTTT.

At least ten counts were recorded for this clonotype. V usage is TRBV5-1 and J usage is TRBJ1-2, with a tentative D call TRBD1 (5 bases). Germline V gene lookup returns CDR1 SGHRS and CDR2 YFSETQ. The CDR3 loop spans 15 amino acids. V was cut by 4 bases and J by 3 bases, with 16 bases left in between. CDR3 residues: CASSQSGTGYYGYTF. The CDR3 DNA sequence: TGCGCCAGCAGCCAATCCGGGACTGGGTACTATGGCTACACCTTC.

This clonotype was picked up many times. The gene calls are TRBV2 and TRBJ2-7; TRBD1 aligns across 7 bases. The V and J ends lost 5 bases and 2 bases, in that order; junction bases with no gene match: 6. Per the germline V gene, CDR1 is SNHLY and CDR2 is FYNNEI. The CDR3 totals 14 residues. The CDR3 DNA is TGTGCCAGCAGTCGCTGGACAGGTACCTACGAGCAGTACTTC. This gives the protein CASSRWTGTYEQYF.

This clonotype occurred many times. Compared with germline, one end of the junction differs, possibly owing to a read error. The rearrangement links TRBV6-5 to TRBJ2-7; D might be TRBD1 or TRBD2, each matching 5 bases. The CDR3 is 14 amino acids. Germline CDR1 MNHEY, CDR2 SVGAGI. The CDR3 bases are TGTGCCAGCAGTTACTCGGGACCGGGGTACGAGCAATACTTC. This sequence encodes CASSYSGPGYEQYF.

The chain joins TRBV12-3 or TRBV12-4 to TRBJ2-5; D remains ambiguous. V lost 7 bases to trimming and J lost 0 bases, with 9 bases between them. This CDR3 comprises 13 residues. The CDR3 sequence is CASTRTDQETQYF. The CDR3 DNA reads as TGTGCCAGCACCAGGACGGACCAAGAGACCCAGTACTTC.